This T cell receptor beta chain is from a study of OX40 agonist ivuxolimab in advanced cancers. On the study more broadly: Intravenous ivuxolimab at 0.01 to 10 mg/kg was given to patients every 2 weeks. Dose-escalation patients were diagnosed with hepatocellular carcinoma, melanoma, renal cell cancer or head and neck cancer.

V was pared by 3 bases and J by 6 bases, with 8 bases between. CDR1 is DFQATT and CDR2 is SNEGSKA in the germline V gene (reference sequence). CDR3 length: 11 amino acids. The assay was immunoSEQ multiplex PCR, and TCRdb's table has in-frame clones only and misses some. The sample carries fewer than 85,000 clones, approximately 87% recorded once. The sequences come from CD4+ or CD8+ T cells sorted from blood, collected in a trial of the OX40 agonist ivuxolimab. The V gene is TRBV20-1, the J gene TRBJ1-1, with D possibly being TRBD1 (5 bases). This receptor was identified in an adult with an advanced solid tumor such as melanoma, head and neck, liver or kidney cancer. The CDR3 sequence is CSARRGAEAFF. CDR3 sequence (DNA): TGCAGTGCTAGGAGGGGAGCTGAAGCTTTCTTT.